The text below deals with one TCR beta chain. Its antigen is unidentified. Each PCR received spiked synthetic TCR analog templates. Produced via immunoSEQ multiplex PCR; TCRdb's table is partial and in-frame only. This table holds 35,000 to 45,000 clones, approximately 84% found once. The data belong to a study of PD-L1 blockade in urothelial cancer. Background on the study: Males with urothelial cancer arising in the bladder constituted most of the 29 patients. Between 0 and 3 chemotherapy regimens preceded treatment for each patient.

The CDR3 contains 14 residues. Germline CDR1 is LNHDA and CDR2 is SQIVND (reference sequence). The V end was cut by 3 bases, the J end by 3 bases, with 8 bases between. General study points: At 3 weeks on treatment, tumor-associated clones expanded more with durable benefit.

Time point described: peripheral blood 6 weeks after treatment start. This clonotype was obtained from a man aged 40-49 years with urothelial cancer. The sequences come from PBMCs, collected around atezolizumab (anti-PD-L1) treatment. The chain uses TRBV19 and TRBJ2-2, with D possibly TRBD2 on 6 matching bases. In nucleotides, the CDR3 is TGTGCCAGTAGTATCCAGCGGGACACCGGGGAGCTGTTTTTT. Encoded protein: CASSIQRDTGELFF. The whole variable domain, filled in from reference TRBV19 and TRBJ2-2, reads DGGITQSPKYLFRKEGQNVTLSCEQNLNHDAMYWYRQDPGQGLRLIYYSQIVNDFQKGDIAEGYSVSREKKESFPLTVTSAQKNPTAFYLCASSIQRDTGELFFGEGSRLTVL.